These 11 T cell receptor beta chains share one sample of origin, sequenced in a study of T cells in Graves' hyperthyroidism and ophthalmopathy. Amplified TCR beta CDR3 regions derived from RNA transcripts. HTBI primers drove first-round RT-PCR of the TCR CDR3. Using its own MiXCR run on the multiplex PCR reads, TCRdb lists one record per CDR3 protein. Of 500,000 to 600,000 distinct CDR3 sequences in the sample, around 42% were seen once. Sample: peripheral blood or thyroid tissue (not recorded which). All receptors derive from an adult woman with Graves' disease, either hyperthyroidism or ophthalmopathy (not recorded which).

This clonotype was counted at least ten times. The J gene is TRBJ2-2, the V gene TRBV10-3, with 13 positions matching TRBD2. Germline CDR1 and CDR2: ENHRY and SYGVKD. The V segment lost 7 bases and the J segment 4 bases; nucleotides outside the gene matches: 9. The CDR3 length is 17 residues. The chain's CDR3 is CAIKGTSGTGGTGELFF. The CDR3 DNA reads TGTGCCATCAAAGGGACTAGCGGGACGGGAGGCACCGGGGAGCTGTTTTTT.

The table lists this clonotype with many counts. The rearrangement uses TRBV5-1 and TRBJ1-3; no firm D call. This CDR3 region has 14 residues. Germline V gene data show CDR1 as SGHRS and CDR2 as YFSETQ. Between the trimmed V and J ends, which lost 4 bases and 0 bases, there was a span of 8 bases. The chain's CDR3 is CASSPGNSGNTIYF. CDR3 DNA: TGCGCCAGCAGCCCGGGTAACTCTGGAAACACCATATATTTT.

This clonotype was recorded many times. J is TRBJ1-6 and V is TRBV12-3 or TRBV12-4; no reliable D call. The V end was cut by 7 bases, the J end by 9 bases, with 10 bases between. The CDR3 extends over 12 amino acids. The CDR3 DNA reads TGTGCCAGCAACTCCCCCCCTTCACCCCTCCACTTT. This encodes CASNSPPSPLHF.

This clonotype has a count of ten or more. This rearrangement joins TRBV29-1 to TRBJ2-5; 9 nucleotides match TRBD1. With 6 bases clipped from V and 2 bases from J, the junction kept 10 bases outside the gene matches. Germline V lookup: CDR1 SQVTM, CDR2 ANQGSEA. CDR3 size: 15 residues. CDR3 sequence (DNA): TGCAGCGTCTCACGGGCCGGGACAGGGCAAGAGACCCAGTACTTC. The encoded protein is CSVSRAGTGQETQYF. Full variable domain (rest looked up from reference TRBV29-1 and TRBJ2-5): SAVISQKPSRDICQRGTSLTIQCQVDSQVTMMFWYRQQPGQSLTLIATANQGSEATYESGFVIDKFPISRPNLTFSTLTVSNMSPEDSSIYLCSVSRAGTGQETQYFGPGTRLLVL.

This clonotype showed up many times. CDR3 DNA: TGTGCCATCAGGGGGGGAGGACTAGCGGGAGAGGAGTACTTC. It is translated as CAIRGGGLAGEEYF. The chain combines TRBV10-3 with TRBJ2-7; 13 positions match TRBD2. The CDR3 has 14 amino acids. Germline CDR1 and CDR2: ENHRY and SYGVKD. Trimming took 6 bases from V and 11 from J; bases not matched to a gene: 10.

This chain uses TRBV25-1 with TRBJ2-5; D call uncertain. The CDR3 is 14 residues long. Germline CDR1 MGHDK, CDR2 SYGVNS. Trimming pared 3 bases from V and 6 bases from J, leaving 14 bases between. The CDR3, as DNA: TGTGCCAGCAGTGATCCCCGGAGACAAAAGACCCAGTACTTC. Its translation: CASSDPRRQKTQYF.

This clonotype was seen ten or more times. The chain has TRBV15 and TRBJ1-1; D call uncertain. Germline V gives CDR1 LNHNV, CDR2 YYDKDF (reference sequence). V lost 6 bases, J lost 9 bases, and 35 bases lay in between. There are 19 residues in the CDR3. In DNA form, the CDR3 reads TGTGCCACCAGAGAACATTCGGGATCGTCGGCATCGGATACTGATAAAGCTTTCTTT. This encodes CATREHSGSSASDTDKAFF.

The rearrangement uses TRBV20-1 and TRBJ2-7, with D perhaps TRBD2 (5 bases). The CDR3 has 15 residues. CDR1 is DFQATT, CDR2 SNEGSKA, per germline (reference sequence). The V and J ends lost 3 bases and 5 bases respectively, with 20 bases between them. CDR3 region: CSASRGPVGLDEQYF. The CDR3 DNA reads as TGCAGTGCTAGTCGAGGCCCGGTTGGACTCGACGAGCAGTACTTC.

A few counts support this clonotype. The rearrangement uses TRBV30 and TRBJ2-2; the match to TRBD2 covers 7 bases. The CDR3 contains 15 residues. Trimming removed 1 base from V and 3 bases from J; junction bases left unmatched: 5. Germline CDR1 GTSNPN, CDR2 SVGIG (reference sequence). CDR3 sequence reads: CAWSGSGIYTGELFF. CDR3 DNA: TGTGCCTGGAGTGGCAGCGGGATATACACCGGGGAGCTGTTTTTT.

The J gene is TRBJ2-7, the V gene TRBV20-1; no reliable D call. Germline-derived CDR1 and CDR2 are DFQATT and SNEGSKA (reference sequence). Trimming removed 0 bases at V and 0 bases at J, with 12 bases between. The length of the CDR3 is 15 residues. The DNA of the CDR3 is TGCAGTGCTAGAGATCCCCCCCCAAACTCCTACGAGCAGTACTTC. Its translation: CSARDPPPNSYEQYF.

The rearrangement uses TRBV29-1 and TRBJ1-2; D uncertain. With 4 bases removed from V and 2 bases from J, the gap between germline ends came to 8 bases. Germline loops: CDR1 SQVTM, CDR2 ANQGSEA. The CDR3 contains 12 residues. This CDR3 reads CSVAYLNYGYTF. CDR3 nucleotides: TGCAGCGTTGCGTATCTAAACTATGGCTACACCTTC.